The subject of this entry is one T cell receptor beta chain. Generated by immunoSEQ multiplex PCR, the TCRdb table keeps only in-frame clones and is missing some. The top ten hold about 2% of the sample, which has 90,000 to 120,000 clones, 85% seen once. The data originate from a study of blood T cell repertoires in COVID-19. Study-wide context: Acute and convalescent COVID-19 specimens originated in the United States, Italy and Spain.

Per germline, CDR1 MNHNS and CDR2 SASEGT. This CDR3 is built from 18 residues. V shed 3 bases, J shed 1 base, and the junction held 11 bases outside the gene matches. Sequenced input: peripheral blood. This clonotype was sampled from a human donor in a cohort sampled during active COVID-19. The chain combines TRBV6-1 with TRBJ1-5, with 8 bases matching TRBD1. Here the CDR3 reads CASSDLPQGAGSNQPQHF. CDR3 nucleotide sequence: TGTGCCAGCAGTGACCTTCCCCAGGGGGCGGGGAGCAATCAGCCCCAGCATTTT.